This TCR beta chain was obtained from a study of cytomegalovirus exposure and HLA in healthy donors. CDR3 length equals 13 residues. V was clipped by 4 bases and J by 1 base, with 7 bases between them. CDR1 is SNHLY, CDR2 FYNNEI, per germline. Of note for this clone: Its antigen remains unknown.

PCR employed 60 Vbeta and 13 Jbeta primers. Assay used: immunoSEQ multiplex PCR; TCRdb lists only in-frame clones, some missing. The repertoire has hundreds of thousands of clones, 77% of them found once; the top ten carry 2.7%. Study conclusions and caveats: Only CMV serostatus was available as immune exposure information. Productive rates of about 90% or about 30% were seen for most TCR beta V segments in an earlier analysis. Specificity for CMV antigens was confirmed in vitro for a few of the CMV-associated chains. Some highly shared sequence variants likely arose as a pipeline artifact.

Sequencing used PBMCs. This chain links TRBV2 with TRBJ1-1; no firm D call. The TCR comes from an older woman in good health and CMV-seropositive. CDR3 nucleotide sequence: TGTGCCAGCAGTGTGTACGGGAACACTGAAGCTTTCTTT. Protein product: CASSVYGNTEAFF. The full variable domain, its missing parts supplied by reference TRBV2 and TRBJ1-1, is EPEVTQTPSHQVTQMGQEVILRCVPISNHLYFYWYRQILGQKVEFLVSFYNNEISEKSEIFDDQFSVERPDGSNFTLKIRSTKLEDSAMYFCASSVYGNTEAFFGQGTRLTVV.